This T cell receptor (beta chain) was obtained from a study of OX40 agonist ivuxolimab in advanced cancers. Background on the study: Therapy given before enrollment (anti-PD-1, anti-PD-L1 or anti-CTLA-4) was allowed, and approximately 40% had some. There were three patients with partial responses, one having hepatocellular carcinoma and two cutaneous melanoma. General study results and limits: There was clonal expansion of CD4+ and CD8+ blood T cells by week 6 at 0.1 to 3.0 mg/kg. Partial responders receiving 0.1-3.0 mg/kg showed among the lowest clonal expansion.

TCRdb's copy holds only in-frame clones and misses some; the assay was immunoSEQ multiplex PCR. The top ten hold roughly 9.3% of the sample, which has about 86,000 clones, 75% to 95% seen once. Turning to this clone: Its antigen is unidentified.

V shed 0 bases and J shed 1 base, with 8 bases lying between them. The germline CDR1 and CDR2 sequences are GTSNPN and SVGIG (reference sequence). The CDR3 has 14 amino acids. The receptor was derived from an adult with an advanced solid tumor such as melanoma, head and neck, liver or kidney cancer. The source material was CD4+ or CD8+ T cells sorted from blood, sampled in a trial of the OX40 agonist ivuxolimab. This sequence joins TRBV30 and TRBJ2-3; D is unresolved. CDR3 in DNA: TGTGCCTGGAGTGTGGGATTAGGCACAGATACGCAGTATTTT. Translated: CAWSVGLGTDTQYF.